This T cell receptor (beta chain) emerged from a study of shared clonotypes between healthy human individuals. Study-wide context: Per donor, three plates held CD4 naive cells, three held CD4 memory, two held CD8 naive and one held CD8 memory. Study results and caveats: Since donors were few, the genetic and exposure-history diversity represented was limited. A generally larger estimated richness was seen in naive subsets than in memory subsets. Clonotype sharing across a few donors was observed for around 4.5% of naive CD4 clonotypes.

The assay was immunoSEQ multiplex PCR, and TCRdb's table has in-frame clones only and misses some. In the table there are around 1,900,000 clones, around 95% of which are singletons. Concerning this clone itself: The target antigen is unknown.

Naive CD8 cells lacked CD45RO, underwent positive selection for CCR7 and left out terminally differentiated effector memory CD45RA+ cells. Sequencing was done on a sample of naive CD8+ T cells from PBMCs. The origin of this receptor is a man in his late teens or twenties in good health. Some clones in this sample may be carry-over from other donors' samples.

The CDR3 DNA reads TGTGCCGGTACCGGGACAGTAACCTACGAGCAGTACTTC. Amino acids: CAGTGTVTYEQYF. The gene calls are TRBV2 and TRBJ2-7, with 7 bases fitting TRBD1. The germline gives CDR1 SNHLY, CDR2 FYNNEI. The CDR3 sequence is 13 residues long. With 11 bases clipped from V and 2 bases from J, the junction kept 9 bases outside the gene matches.